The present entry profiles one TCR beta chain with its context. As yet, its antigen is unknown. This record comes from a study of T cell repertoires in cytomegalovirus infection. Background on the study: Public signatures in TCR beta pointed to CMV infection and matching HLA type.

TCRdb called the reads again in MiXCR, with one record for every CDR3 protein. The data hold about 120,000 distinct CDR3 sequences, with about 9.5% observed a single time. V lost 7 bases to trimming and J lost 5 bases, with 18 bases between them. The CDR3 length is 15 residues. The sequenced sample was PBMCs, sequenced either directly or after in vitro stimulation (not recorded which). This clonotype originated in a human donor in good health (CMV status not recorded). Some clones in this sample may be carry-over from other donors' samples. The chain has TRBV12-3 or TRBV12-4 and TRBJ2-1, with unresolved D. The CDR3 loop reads CASKSLAGAHNEQFF. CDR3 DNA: TGTGCCAGCAAATCTTTGGCTGGCGCCCACAATGAGCAGTTCTTC.